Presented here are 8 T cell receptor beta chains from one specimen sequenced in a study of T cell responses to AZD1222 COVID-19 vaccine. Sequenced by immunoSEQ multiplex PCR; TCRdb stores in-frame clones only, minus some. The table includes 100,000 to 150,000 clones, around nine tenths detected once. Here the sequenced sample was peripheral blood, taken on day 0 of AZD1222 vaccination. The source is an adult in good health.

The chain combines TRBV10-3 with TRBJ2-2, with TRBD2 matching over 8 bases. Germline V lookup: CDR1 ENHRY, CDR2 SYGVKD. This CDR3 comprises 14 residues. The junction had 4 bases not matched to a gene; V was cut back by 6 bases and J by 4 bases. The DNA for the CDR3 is TGTGCCATCAGGGGACTAGAGGGCACCGGGGAGCTGTTTTTT. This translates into CAIRGLEGTGELFF.

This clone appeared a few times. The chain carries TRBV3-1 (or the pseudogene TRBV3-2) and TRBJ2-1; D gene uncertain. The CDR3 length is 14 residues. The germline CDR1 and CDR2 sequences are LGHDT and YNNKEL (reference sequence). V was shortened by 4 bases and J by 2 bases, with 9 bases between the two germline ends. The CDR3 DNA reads TGTGCCAGCAGCCCCCGCCCAGCCTACAATGAGCAGTTCTTC. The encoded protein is CASSPRPAYNEQFF.

CDR3 nucleotide sequence: TGTGCCAGTAGTATAGATCAGTATTGGGACAGGGGAAAATCCGGGGAGCTGTTTTTT. Translated: CASSIDQYWDRGKSGELFF. This chain connects TRBV19 to TRBJ2-2, with 10 bases identical to TRBD1. The CDR3 totals 19 residues. Germline trimming cut 0 bases from V and 6 bases from J; bases unmatched to any gene: 13. Germline V CDR1 and CDR2: LNHDA, SQIVND (reference sequence).

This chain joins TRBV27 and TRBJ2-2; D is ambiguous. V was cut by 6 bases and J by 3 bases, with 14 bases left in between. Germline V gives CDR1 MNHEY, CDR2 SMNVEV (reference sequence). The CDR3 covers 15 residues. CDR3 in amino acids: CASRGWAIHTGELFF. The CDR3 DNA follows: TGTGCCAGCAGGGGCTGGGCGATTCACACCGGGGAGCTGTTTTTT.

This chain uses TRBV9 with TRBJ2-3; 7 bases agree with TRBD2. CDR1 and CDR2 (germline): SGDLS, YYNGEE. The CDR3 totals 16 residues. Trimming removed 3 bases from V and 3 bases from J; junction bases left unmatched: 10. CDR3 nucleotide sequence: TGTGCCAGCAGCGCCCGCGGGAGTTTGGTGACAGATACGCAGTATTTT. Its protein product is CASSARGSLVTDTQYF.

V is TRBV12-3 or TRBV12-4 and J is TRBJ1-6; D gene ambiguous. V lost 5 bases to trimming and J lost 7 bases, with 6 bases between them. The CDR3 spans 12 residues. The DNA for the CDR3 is TGTGCCAGCAGTCCGACAAATTCACCCCTCCACTTT. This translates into CASSPTNSPLHF.

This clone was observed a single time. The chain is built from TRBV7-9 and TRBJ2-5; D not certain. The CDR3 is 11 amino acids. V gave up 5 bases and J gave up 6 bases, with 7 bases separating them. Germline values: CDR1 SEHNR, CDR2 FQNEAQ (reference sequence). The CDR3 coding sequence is TGTGCCAGCAGCCCCGAACAGACCCAGTACTTC. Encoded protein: CASSPEQTQYF.

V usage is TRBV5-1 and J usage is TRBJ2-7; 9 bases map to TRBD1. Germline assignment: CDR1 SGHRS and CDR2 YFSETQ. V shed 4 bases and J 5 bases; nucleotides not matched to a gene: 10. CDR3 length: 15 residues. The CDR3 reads CASSLGYGQGHEQYF. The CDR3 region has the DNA TGCGCCAGCAGCCTGGGGTATGGACAGGGGCACGAGCAGTACTTC.